These 21 T cell receptor beta chains share one sample of origin, sequenced in a study of vaccination and CD4 T cells after COVID-19. Oncomine TCR Beta short-read sequencing was applied to DNA from cultured CD4+ T cells. Using its own MiXCR run on the PCR reads, TCRdb lists one record per CDR3 protein. Of roughly 24,000 distinct CDR3 sequences in the sample, 55% to 70% were seen once. Treatment in this sample: roughly ten-day PBMC culture with coronavirus spike peptide pools or control peptides (ViraFEST assay). What these receptors recognize is not known. The sequenced material came from CD4+ T cells from blood, cultured in vitro. These receptors all stem from a human donor who had recovered from COVID-19.

This chain links TRBV4-3 with TRBJ2-7; D could derive from TRBD1 or TRBD2 (6 bases each). Deletions cut 0 bases from V and 2 bases from J, with 20 bases between. Germline loops: CDR1 LGHNA, CDR2 YSLEER. The CDR3 runs 18 residues. The CDR3, as DNA: TGCGCCAGCAGCCAAGACCACACATGGGGGGCCAGGGCCTACGAGCAGTACTTC. This gives the protein CASSQDHTWGARAYEQYF.

This clonotype was observed once. V and J are TRBV7-8 and TRBJ1-3; D unclear. Germline values: CDR1 SGHVS, CDR2 FQNEAQ. The CDR3 extends over 14 amino acids. V was clipped by 1 base and J by 4 bases, with 8 bases between them. The CDR3 coding sequence is TGTGCCAGCAGCTTAGTCGGGCAGGGAAACACCATATATTTT. Translating gives CASSLVGQGNTIYF.

The chain joins TRBV20-1 to TRBJ2-1, with D unclear. Germline V lookup: CDR1 DFQATT, CDR2 SNEGSKA (reference sequence). V shed 0 bases and J shed 0 bases, with 6 bases lying between them. This CDR3 is 14 amino acids long. Here the CDR3 DNA reads TGCAGTGCTAGAGATTGGGACTCCTACAATGAGCAGTTCTTC. Its protein product is CSARDWDSYNEQFF.

This rearrangement joins TRBV6-1 to TRBJ1-1; TRBD1 might be the D (6 bases). In germline, CDR1 is MNHNS, CDR2 SASEGT. V shed 5 bases and J shed 12 bases, with 22 bases lying between them. CDR3 length equals 14 residues. This CDR3 reads CASSRDLGGRGTFF. CDR3 in DNA: TGTGCCAGCAGTCGAGACCTGGGGGGGCGCGGGACTTTCTTT.

Only a few counts were recorded for this clonotype. CDR3 sequence: CSASRAGGTDTQYF. The CDR3, as DNA: TGCAGTGCTAGCCGGGCGGGAGGAACAGATACGCAGTATTTT. The chain joins TRBV20-1 to TRBJ2-3, with 8 bases aligning to TRBD2. Germline V gene data show CDR1 as DFQATT and CDR2 as SNEGSKA (reference sequence). This CDR3 has 14 amino acids. The V and J ends lost 3 bases and 3 bases, in that order; junction bases with no gene match: 5.

V is TRBV18 and J is TRBJ2-3, with 7 bases matching TRBD1. Germline V CDR1 and CDR2: KGHSH, LQKENI. With 6 bases clipped from V and 6 bases from J, the junction kept 12 bases outside the gene matches. CDR3 size: 15 residues. The CDR3 DNA reads as TGTGCCAGCTCCCCGATTGAGGGGGCTGGCGATACGCAGTATTTT. As protein: CASSPIEGAGDTQYF. The full variable domain, in which reference TRBV18 and TRBJ2-3 provide the parts outside the CDR3, is NAGVMQNPRHLVRRRGQEARLRCSPMKGHSHVYWYRQLPEEGLKFMVYLQKENIIDESGMPKERFSAEFPKEGPSILRIQQVVRGDSAAYFCASSPIEGAGDTQYFGPGTRLTVL.

This clonotype was observed a few times. The rearrangement uses TRBV7-9 and TRBJ2-7, with 8 nucleotides matching TRBD2. After removal of 8 bases from V and 4 bases from J, the junction contained 7 bases not matched to a gene. Per germline, CDR1 SEHNR and CDR2 FQNEAQ (reference sequence). The CDR3 contains 13 residues. CDR3 DNA sequence: TGTGCCAGCTCGGGAGGGGGGGAGTACGAGCAGTACTTC. Its translation is CASSGGGEYEQYF.

The chain recombines TRBV7-9 with TRBJ1-5; D call uncertain. Germline values: CDR1 SEHNR, CDR2 FQNEAQ (reference sequence). The CDR3 totals 14 residues. V was cut by 2 bases and J by 5 bases, with 10 bases left in between. The CDR3 DNA reads as TGTGCCAGCAGCTTAACGGCGGAGCATCAGCCCCAGCATTTT. It codes for CASSLTAEHQPQHF. The complete variable domain, with remaining parts taken from reference TRBV7-9 and TRBJ1-5, reads DTGVSQNPRHKITKRGQNVTFRCDPISEHNRLYWYRQTLGQGPEFLTYFQNEAQLEKSRLLSDRFSAERPKGSFSTLEIQRTEQGDSAMYLCASSLTAEHQPQHFGDGTRLSIL.

The rearrangement joins TRBV6-5 to TRBJ1-1, with 9 bases matching TRBD1. V lost 4 bases to trimming and J lost 7 bases; unmatched junction nucleotides: 16. CDR3 length equals 17 residues. Per the germline V gene, CDR1 is MNHEY and CDR2 is SVGAGI. The CDR3: CASSWDRVSSRDSEAFF. CDR3 nucleotides: TGTGCCAGCAGTTGGGACAGGGTATCATCAAGGGATAGTGAAGCTTTCTTT.

This clonotype has more than one count but fewer than ten. The chain employs TRBV7-8 and TRBJ1-5; no reliable D call. Germline assignment: CDR1 SGHVS and CDR2 FQNEAQ. V dropped 3 bases and J dropped 0 bases, with 9 bases sitting between them. The CDR3 has 15 amino acids. The CDR3 spells CASSFRGVSNQPQHF. The CDR3 nucleotides read TGTGCCAGCAGCTTCCGCGGAGTTAGCAATCAGCCCCAGCATTTT. Complete variable domain (other parts from reference TRBV7-8 and TRBJ1-5): GAGVSQSPRYKVAKRGQDVALRCDPISGHVSLFWYQQALGQGPEFLTYFQNEAQLDKSGLPSDRFFAERPEGSVSTLKIQRTQQEDSAVYLCASSFRGVSNQPQHFGDGTRLSIL.

The chain couples TRBV19 to TRBJ1-2; 7 bases map to TRBD1. The CDR3 spans 15 residues. V shed 7 bases, J shed 1 base, and the junction held 9 bases outside the gene matches. The germline CDR1 and CDR2 sequences are LNHDA and SQIVND (reference sequence). The CDR3 region has the DNA TGTGCCAGTATGGGGGACAGCTATGTTAACTATGGCTACACCTTC. This codes for CASMGDSYVNYGYTF.

The rearrangement links TRBV10-2 to TRBJ1-5; TRBD1 matches 7 bases. V gave up 10 bases and J gave up 1 base; unmatched junction bases: 16. This CDR3 has 17 amino acids. CDR1 is WSHSY, CDR2 SAAADI, per germline. The CDR3: CATQGGPKGRSNQPQHF. The CDR3 nucleotides are TGCGCCACCCAGGGGGGGCCGAAGGGGCGAAGCAATCAGCCCCAGCATTTT.

V and J are TRBV24-1 and TRBJ2-1; D may be TRBD2 (6 bases). There are 13 residues in the CDR3. V lost 8 bases and J lost 9, with 16 bases in between. Germline CDR1 reads KGHDR; CDR2 reads SFDVKD. The CDR3 spells CATTQSRGGEQFF. The CDR3 nucleotides read TGTGCCACCACGCAGTCGCGGGGCGGTGAGCAGTTCTTC.

This clonotype has a handful of counts. This chain connects TRBV20-1 to TRBJ1-2, with a weak D call TRBD1 (5 bases). V was clipped by 1 base and J by 7 bases, with 7 bases between them. Germline CDR1 is DFQATT and CDR2 is SNEGSKA (reference sequence). This CDR3 has 11 amino acids. This CDR3 is CSARGQSGYTF. CDR3 sequence (DNA): TGCAGTGCTAGAGGACAGAGTGGCTACACCTTC.

This clonotype was counted between two and nine times. The CDR3 is CATSRDGGDTGELFF. CDR3 coding DNA: TGTGCCACCAGCAGAGATGGAGGGGACACCGGGGAGCTGTTTTTT. The chain is built from TRBV15 and TRBJ2-2; D is possibly TRBD2 (6 bases). Germline values: CDR1 LNHNV, CDR2 YYDKDF (reference sequence). The CDR3 extends over 15 amino acids. Trimming removed 0 bases at V and 3 bases at J, with 8 bases between.

The V gene is TRBV24-1, the J gene TRBJ2-3, with TRBD1 identical over 7 bases. The ends lost 0 bases at V and 1 base at J; junction bases unmatched: 3. Germline lookup yields CDR1 KGHDR and CDR2 SFDVKD. This CDR3 has 16 residues. CDR3 in DNA: TGTGCCACCAGTGATTTGCGGCAGGGGGGCACAGATACGCAGTATTTT. As protein: CATSDLRQGGTDTQYF.

This chain links TRBV29-1 with TRBJ2-5; D assignment may be TRBD1 or TRBD2 (5 bases each). V lost 7 bases and J 1 base, leaving 16 bases between the germline ends. The CDR3 is 14 amino acids. Germline V lookup: CDR1 SQVTM, CDR2 ANQGSEA. The CDR3 is CSAKRGRAQETQYF. CDR3 DNA: TGCAGCGCTAAGAGGGGACGGGCCCAAGAGACCCAGTACTTC.

CDR3 coding DNA: TGCAGTGCTAACCCGGGACAGGGAACCTACGAGCAGTACTTC. As protein: CSANPGQGTYEQYF. The V and J genes are TRBV20-1 and TRBJ2-7, with 9 bases lining up with TRBD1. Germline V gene sequence: CDR1 DFQATT, CDR2 SNEGSKA (reference sequence). This CDR3 has 14 residues. V lost 4 bases and J lost 2; bases outside the gene matches: 6.

This clonotype has only a few counts. The CDR3 region is CSATTSSGAYNEQFF. The DNA for the CDR3 is TGCAGTGCCACAACCTCTAGCGGGGCTTACAATGAGCAGTTCTTC. The chain links TRBV20-1 to TRBJ2-1; 9 positions agree with TRBD2. Germline V gene data show CDR1 as DFQATT and CDR2 as SNEGSKA (reference sequence). The ends lost 6 bases at V and 4 bases at J; junction bases unmatched: 10. The CDR3 totals 15 residues.

V gene TRBV7-9 combines with J gene TRBJ2-1; 7 nucleotides match TRBD1. The tail of the sequence fits TRBJ2-7 better, so the J call may be wrong. Per germline, CDR1 SEHNR and CDR2 FQNEAQ (reference sequence). CDR3 length: 13 amino acids. This CDR3 reads CASSLGTGLEQYF. The CDR3 coding sequence is TGTGCCAGCAGCTTAGGGACAGGCCTCGAGCAGTACTTC.

This clonotype has only a few counts. The gene calls are TRBV28 and TRBJ2-2; possibly TRBD1 for D (6 bases). The CDR3 consists of 13 residues. V was shortened by 6 bases and J by 1 base, with 6 bases between the two germline ends. Germline lookup yields CDR1 MDHEN and CDR2 SYDVKM. CDR3 sequence reads: CASRDRNTGELFF. CDR3 nucleotide sequence: TGTGCCAGCAGGGACAGGAACACCGGGGAGCTGTTTTTT.